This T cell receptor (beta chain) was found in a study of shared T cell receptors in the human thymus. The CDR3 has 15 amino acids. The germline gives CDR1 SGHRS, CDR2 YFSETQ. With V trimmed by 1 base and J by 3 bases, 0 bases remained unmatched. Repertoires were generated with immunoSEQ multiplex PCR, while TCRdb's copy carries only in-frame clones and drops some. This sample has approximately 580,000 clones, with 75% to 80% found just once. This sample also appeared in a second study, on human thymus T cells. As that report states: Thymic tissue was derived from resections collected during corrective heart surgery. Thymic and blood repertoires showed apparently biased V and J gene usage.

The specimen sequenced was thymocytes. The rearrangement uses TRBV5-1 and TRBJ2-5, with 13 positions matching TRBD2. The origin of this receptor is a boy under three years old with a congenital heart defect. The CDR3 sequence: CASSLTSGREETQYF. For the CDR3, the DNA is TGCGCCAGCAGCTTGACTAGCGGGAGGGAAGAGACCCAGTACTTC.